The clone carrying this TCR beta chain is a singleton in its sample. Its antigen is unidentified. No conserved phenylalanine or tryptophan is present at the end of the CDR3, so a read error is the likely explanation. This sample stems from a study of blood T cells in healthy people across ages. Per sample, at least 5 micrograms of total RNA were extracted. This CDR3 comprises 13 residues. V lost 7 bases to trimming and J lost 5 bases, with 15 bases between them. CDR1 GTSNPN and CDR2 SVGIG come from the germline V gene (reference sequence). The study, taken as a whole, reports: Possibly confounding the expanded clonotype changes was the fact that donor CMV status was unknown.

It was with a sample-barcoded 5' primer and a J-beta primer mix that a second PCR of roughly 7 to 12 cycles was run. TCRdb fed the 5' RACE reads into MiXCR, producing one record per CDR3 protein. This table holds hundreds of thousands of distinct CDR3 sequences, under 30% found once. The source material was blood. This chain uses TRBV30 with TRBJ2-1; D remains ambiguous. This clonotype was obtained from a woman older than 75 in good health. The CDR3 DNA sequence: TGTGCCTCGGCCTTCGCAGCAAACAATGAGCAGTTCTCC. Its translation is CASAFAANNEQFS.